This entry features one T cell receptor (beta chain) sequence. The entry originates in a study of cytomegalovirus exposure and HLA in healthy donors. The CDR3 sequence is 13 residues long. Germline values: CDR1 SGHTA, CDR2 FQGNSA. Trimming took off 5 bases at V and 1 base at J, with 8 bases between the two ends. The method was immunoSEQ multiplex PCR; TCRdb's version includes in-frame clones alone and lacks a portion of them. The data hold tens of thousands of clones, with roughly 90% observed a single time. The rearrangement uses TRBV7-2 and TRBJ1-1; D call uncertain. This TCR derives from a woman aged 30 to 39 in good health and CMV-seronegative. Sequencing was carried out using PBMCs. CDR3 sequence reads: CASSPLANTEAFF. CDR3 bases: TGTGCCAGCAGCCCGTTGGCGAACACTGAAGCTTTCTTT. Drawing the rest from reference TRBV7-2 and TRBJ1-1, the complete variable domain is GAGVSQSPSNKVTEKGKDVELRCDPISGHTALYWYRQSLGQGLEFLIYFQGNSAPDKSGLPSDRFSAERTGGSVSTLTIQRTQQEDSAVYLCASSPLANTEAFFGQGTRLTVV.